These T cell receptor beta chains were read from a single sample in a study of blood T cell repertoires in COVID-19. TCRdb keeps only in-frame clones here, not all; method: immunoSEQ multiplex PCR. The sample yields around 110,000 clones, roughly 79% seen once. Sequencing was done on a sample of peripheral blood. Receptor source: a man between 65 and 85 years old with active or convalescent COVID-19. Each CDR3 is given with its conserved first and last residue. D genes are given only for firm matches. Clone size appears in some rows only: once, few, many, or a class for an expanded clone.

cdr3_aa | cdr3_nt | d_call | v_call | clone_size | j_call
CASSPPSGSYTGELFF | TGTGCCAGCAGCCCCCCTAGCGGGAGTTACACCGGGGAGCTGTTTTTT | TRBD2 | TRBV28 | . | TRBJ2-2
CASSIGLAGYNEQFF | TGTGCCAGTAGTATAGGACTAGCGGGATACAATGAGCAGTTCTTC | TRBD2 | TRBV19 | medium-sized | TRBJ2-1
CATSRDTGYGYTF | TGTGCCACCAGCAGAGATACTGGCTATGGCTACACCTTC | . | TRBV15 | many | TRBJ1-2
CASNPQGADGNTIYF | TGTGCCAGCAACCCACAGGGGGCCGATGGAAACACCATATATTTT | TRBD1 | TRBV5-6 | . | TRBJ1-3
CSVATGYFNEKLFF | TGCAGCGTGGCCACAGGGTATTTCAATGAAAAACTGTTTTTT | . | TRBV29-1 | . | TRBJ1-4
CASSQDRVRTEAFF | TGCGCCAGCAGCCAAGACAGGGTACGGACTGAAGCTTTCTTT | TRBD1 | TRBV5-1 | . | TRBJ1-1
CASSLARGRWDSYGYTF | TGTGCCAGCAGCTTAGCGCGGGGACGATGGGATTCTTATGGCTACACCTTC | . | TRBV7-2 | . | TRBJ1-2
CASSLDQGAKNTGELFF | TGTGCCAGCAGCTTGGACCAGGGGGCTAAGAACACCGGGGAGCTGTTTTTT | TRBD1 | TRBV5-4 | once | TRBJ2-2
CASSAVGTGGYEQYF | TGTGCCAGCAGCGCGGTCGGGACAGGGGGCTACGAGCAGTACTTC | TRBD1 | TRBV5-5 | once | TRBJ2-7
CASSRGLRTEAFF | TGTGCCAGCTCCAGGGGGCTTAGGACTGAAGCTTTCTTT | TRBD1 | TRBV2 | . | TRBJ1-1
CASSRGTSGSGTDTQYF | TGTGCCAGCTCACGGGGGACTAGCGGGAGTGGCACAGATACGCAGTATTTT | TRBD2 | TRBV18 | . | TRBJ2-3
CAINARAGELFF | TGTGCCATCAACGCACGAGCCGGGGAGCTGTTTTTT | . | TRBV10-3 | . | TRBJ2-2
CASSPGDYYNSPLHF | TGTGCCAGCAGCCCGGGGGACTACTATAATTCACCCCTCCACTTT | . | TRBV5-4 | . | TRBJ1-6
CASTKGAATNEKLFF | TGTGCCAGCACCAAGGGGGCTGCAACTAATGAAAAACTGTTTTTT | TRBD1 | TRBV9 | . | TRBJ1-4
CASSVRGLAGNSYNEQFF | TGTGCCAGCAGTGTAAGAGGACTAGCGGGAAACTCCTACAATGAGCAGTTCTTC | TRBD2 | TRBV27 | . | TRBJ2-1
CASSINRVETQYF | TGTGCCAGTAGTATTAACAGGGTAGAGACCCAGTACTTC | . | TRBV19 | once | TRBJ2-5
CASSLGQGQGYTF | TGCGCCAGCAGCTTGGGGCAGGGGCAGGGCTACACCTTC | . | TRBV5-1 | . | TRBJ1-2
CASRRAAGGRETQYF | TGTGCCAGCAGGAGGGCGGCAGGGGGCAGGGAGACCCAGTACTTC | TRBD1 | TRBV11-2 | once | TRBJ2-5
CASSPGLNYGYTF | TGTGCCAGCAGTCCAGGGCTTAACTATGGCTACACCTTC | . | TRBV6-5 | few | TRBJ1-2
CASSERADYGYTF | TGTGCCAGCAGTGAGAGGGCAGACTATGGCTACACCTTC | . | TRBV6-1 | . | TRBJ1-2
CASSYSFQGSNYGYTF | TGTGCCAGCAGTTACTCCTTTCAGGGCAGTAACTATGGCTACACCTTC | . | TRBV6-5 | . | TRBJ1-2
CASSLASGNYGYTF | TGTGCCAGCAGCTTAGCGTCCGGGAACTATGGCTACACCTTC | . | TRBV7-9 | medium-sized | TRBJ1-2
CASSLGQGRNTIYF | TGTGCCAGCAGCTTAGGGCAGGGAAGAAACACCATATATTTT | . | TRBV7-9 | . | TRBJ1-3